What follows is one T cell receptor (beta chain) and its context. The record originates from a study of OX40 agonist ivuxolimab in advanced cancers. Overall study: Dose-escalation cases comprised hepatocellular carcinoma, melanoma, renal cell or head and neck cancer.

Clones were sequenced by immunoSEQ multiplex PCR, and TCRdb holds only the in-frame ones, with some missing. The sample lists 77,000 or so clones, more than 70% occurring once. The receptor's source is an adult with an advanced solid tumor such as melanoma, head and neck, liver or kidney cancer. This specimen consisted of CD4+ or CD8+ T cells sorted from blood, obtained in a trial of the OX40 agonist ivuxolimab.

As DNA, the CDR3 is TGTGCCAGCAGTTACGACACCGCGTTGGAGACCCAGTACTTC. This gives the protein CASSYDTALETQYF. The chain has TRBV6-6 and TRBJ2-5; D gene ambiguous. V was shortened by 2 bases and J by 5 bases, with 12 bases between the two germline ends. Per germline, CDR1 MNHNY and CDR2 SVGAGI (reference sequence). The CDR3 is 14 amino acids.